This paragraph reports one T cell receptor (beta chain). This specimen comes from a study of blood T cell repertoires in COVID-19. Study context: The samples span acute and convalescent COVID-19 from the United States, Italy and Spain. From T cells, B-cell-depleted T cells, or PBMCs came the material, which was cDNA or gDNA.

Per the original methods: Quantification of nucleated cells was approximated via reference gene primer amplification. Repertoires were generated with immunoSEQ multiplex PCR, while TCRdb's copy carries only in-frame clones and drops some. The D gene and trimming were derived from the DNA, and the V and J assignments and clone size from that table. The top ten hold about 3.9% of the sample, which has approximately 210,000 clones, approximately 86% seen once. The length of the CDR3 is 13 residues. V dropped 3 bases and J dropped 2 bases, with 8 bases sitting between them. Germline CDR1 is MNHNS and CDR2 is SASEGT.

The TCR was taken from an elderly woman with acute or convalescent COVID-19. J is TRBJ2-7 and V is TRBV6-1; D is unresolved. Sequencing used peripheral blood. CDR3 DNA: TGTGCCAGCAGTGAGTACAGTCCCTACGAGCAGTACTTC. This codes for CASSEYSPYEQYF.